The next 26 T cell receptor beta chains were all read from a single sample in a study of beta chain features in type 1 diabetes. Study-level points and caveats: All four CD4+ subsets from Type 1 diabetes patients carried moderately but significantly shorter TCRB CDR3s.

These receptors lack a known antigen. Expressed TCRB transcripts were sequenced because the isolated RNA had all been reverse transcribed beforehand. Using immunoSEQ multiplex PCR, the repertoire was profiled, and TCRdb retains in-frame clones only, with some absent. The sample lists around 130,000 clones; about 15% were seen once. Sequencing was done on a sample of central memory CD4+ T cells from blood. The receptors were sampled from a man aged 25 to 40 with type 1 diabetes.

CDR3 DNA sequence: TGTGCCAGCAGCCGTACCTTATCCTCCTACAATGAGCAGTTCTTC. This encodes CASSRTLSSYNEQFF. J is TRBJ2-1 and V is TRBV11-2; D is uncertain. The CDR3 sequence is 15 residues long. Germline CDR1 and CDR2: SGHAT and FQNNGV. Between the trimmed V and J ends, which lost 5 bases and 0 bases, there was a span of 11 bases.

This clone appeared a few times. J is TRBJ1-5 and V is TRBV29-1; D is unresolved. V was pared by 5 bases and J by 3 bases, with 11 bases between. This CDR3 has 13 amino acids. Germline V gene lookup returns CDR1 SQVTM and CDR2 ANQGSEA. The CDR3 coding sequence is TGCAGCGTTACCGACGGATACAATCAGCCCCAGCATTTT. It encodes CSVTDGYNQPQHF.

This clone occurred a few times. The V gene is TRBV5-1, the J gene TRBJ2-5, with 9 bases matching TRBD2. Trimming removed 0 bases from V and 5 bases from J; junction bases left unmatched: 8. CDR3 length: 16 residues. The V gene's germline CDR1 is SGHRS and CDR2 YFSETQ. The CDR3 DNA sequence: TGCGCCAGCAGCTTGGGGCGCGTAGCGGGGGCGGAGACCCAGTACTTC. This encodes CASSLGRVAGAETQYF.

The genes are TRBV15 and TRBJ1-1; no reliable D call. CDR3 length: 13 residues. The V gene's germline CDR1 is LNHNV and CDR2 YYDKDF (reference sequence). The V gene lost 9 bases and the J gene lost 1 base, with 12 bases spanning the gap. CDR3 region: CATAIQANTEAFF. The CDR3 nucleotides read TGTGCCACTGCTATCCAGGCGAACACTGAAGCTTTCTTT.

The chain joins TRBV7-9 to TRBJ1-1, with 8 positions matching TRBD1. The CDR3 is made up of 13 amino acids. Trimming at V came to 4 bases and at J to 7 bases, leaving 5 bases not matched to a gene. Germline CDR1 is SEHNR and CDR2 is FQNEAQ (reference sequence). The CDR3 spells CASSWGTGLEAFF. CDR3 DNA: TGTGCCAGCAGCTGGGGGACAGGCCTTGAAGCTTTCTTT.

This clone came up a few times. This sequence joins TRBV29-1 and TRBJ2-3; possibly TRBD2 for D (6 bases). The CDR3 contains 12 residues. The V end was cut by 7 bases, the J end by 9 bases, with 17 bases between. CDR1 and CDR2 (germline): SQVTM, ANQGSEA. The chain's CDR3 is CSAEAGTPTQYF. The CDR3 DNA sequence: TGCAGCGCCGAGGCGGGGACCCCCACGCAGTATTTT.

Only a few counts were recorded for this clone. The V call is TRBV18, the J call TRBJ2-7; 7 bases are shared with TRBD1. The germline gives CDR1 KGHSH, CDR2 LQKENI. Trimming removed 5 bases from V and 2 bases from J; junction bases left unmatched: 6. The CDR3 spans 14 residues. CDR3 in amino acids: CASSAGQATYEQYF. For the CDR3, the DNA is TGTGCCAGCTCAGCCGGACAGGCGACCTACGAGCAGTACTTC.

V is TRBV5-4 and J is TRBJ2-5; 13 positions agree with TRBD2. Germline loops: CDR1 SGHNT, CDR2 YYREEE (reference sequence). There are 17 residues in the CDR3. V dropped 1 base and J dropped 5; count of bases not matched to a gene: 8. In DNA form, the CDR3 reads TGTGCCAGCAGCTTGACTAGCGGGGGGGCTCTACATGAGACCCAGTACTTC. It encodes CASSLTSGGALHETQYF. Looking up the rest from reference TRBV5-4 and TRBJ2-5 gives the full variable domain: ETGVTQSPTHLIKTRGQQVTLRCSSQSGHNTVSWYQQALGQGPQFIFQYYREEENGRGNFPPRFSGLQFPNYSSELNVNALELDDSALYLCASSLTSGGALHETQYFGPGTRLLVL.

The chain joins TRBV19 to TRBJ2-4; perhaps TRBD1 as D (6 bases). V was pared by 4 bases and J by 1 base, with 14 bases between. Per germline, CDR1 LNHDA and CDR2 SQIVND (reference sequence). CDR3 length: 16 residues. The CDR3 region is CASSTRQAAAKNIQYF. Written as DNA, the CDR3 is TGTGCCAGTAGTACCCGACAGGCCGCCGCCAAAAACATTCAGTACTTC.

This clone was observed a handful of times. The chain is built from TRBV10-3 and TRBJ2-7; 7 bases align to TRBD1. Germline trimming cut 6 bases from V and 3 bases from J; bases unmatched to any gene: 8. The CDR3 has 14 residues. Germline V CDR1 and CDR2: ENHRY, SYGVKD. CDR3 protein: CAISGQQGIYEQYF. The CDR3 bases are TGTGCCATCAGCGGCCAACAGGGGATCTACGAGCAGTACTTC.

This chain connects TRBV30 to TRBJ1-5; 8 nucleotides align to TRBD1. The junction had 4 bases not matched to a gene; V was cut back by 0 bases and J by 6 bases. This CDR3 comprises 14 residues. Looked up from germline, CDR1 is GTSNPN and CDR2 is SVGIG (reference sequence). This CDR3 reads CAWSVAGGGQPQHF. The CDR3, as DNA: TGTGCCTGGAGTGTAGCAGGGGGCGGTCAGCCCCAGCATTTT. Drawing the rest from reference TRBV30 and TRBJ1-5, the complete variable domain is SQTIHQWPATLVQPVGSPLSLECTVEGTSNPNLYWYRQAAGRGLQLLFYSVGIGQISSEVPQNLSASRPQDRQFILSSKKLLLSDSGFYLCAWSVAGGGQPQHFGDGTRLSIL.

The table lists this clone with a few counts. The J gene is TRBJ2-4, the V gene TRBV18; 7 bases match TRBD1. After removal of 2 bases from V and 0 bases from J, the junction contained 7 bases not matched to a gene. The CDR3 is 17 amino acids. Germline V gene lookup returns CDR1 KGHSH and CDR2 LQKENI. CDR3 in DNA: TGTGCCAGCTCACCAGCCGGGACAGAGTTAGCCAAAAACATTCAGTACTTC. The encoded protein is CASSPAGTELAKNIQYF.

This clone has only a few counts. V is TRBV7-2 and J is TRBJ2-7; TRBD2 is a possible D gene (5 bases). The V gene's germline CDR1 is SGHTA and CDR2 FQGNSA. The V end lost 5 bases, the J end lost 3 bases, and 8 bases lay between the germline ends. CDR3 length: 12 amino acids. CDR3 residues: CASSRRDYEQYF. Written as DNA, the CDR3 is TGTGCCAGCAGCCGCCGGGACTACGAGCAGTACTTC.

The V gene is TRBV11-3, the J gene TRBJ1-2, with D perhaps matching TRBD1 (6 bases). V was shortened by 6 bases and J by 5 bases, with 19 bases between the two germline ends. The germline V gene has CDR1 SGHNT and CDR2 YENEEA. CDR3 length equals 15 residues. The CDR3 DNA reads as TGTGCCAGCAGTCCCACCGGGGACACCGAATATGGCTACACCTTC. Translation gives CASSPTGDTEYGYTF. The full variable domain, completed using reference TRBV11-3 and TRBJ1-2, is EAGVVQSPRYKIIEKKQPVAFWCNPISGHNTLYWYLQNLGQGPELLIRYENEEAVDDSQLPKDRFSAERLKGVDSTLKIQPAELGDSAVYLCASSPTGDTEYGYTFGSGTRLTVV.

DNA for the CDR3: TGCAGCGTTGATGGGGGGACAAGTAATGAAAAACTGTTTTTT. This gives the protein CSVDGGTSNEKLFF. This chain connects TRBV29-1 to TRBJ1-4, with D maybe TRBD1 (6 bases). The CDR3 is made up of 14 amino acids. V was cut by 3 bases and J by 4 bases, with 12 bases left in between. The germline CDR1 and CDR2 sequences are SQVTM and ANQGSEA. The whole variable domain, remainder taken from reference TRBV29-1 and TRBJ1-4, is SAVISQKPSRDICQRGTSLTIQCQVDSQVTMMFWYRQQPGQSLTLIATANQGSEATYESGFVIDKFPISRPNLTFSTLTVSNMSPEDSSIYLCSVDGGTSNEKLFFGSGTQLSVL.

V and J are TRBV2 and TRBJ2-7; maybe TRBD1 (5 bases). Germline lookup yields CDR1 SNHLY and CDR2 FYNNEI. The CDR3 is 14 amino acids. Trimming shortened V by 0 bases and J by 3 bases, and 9 bases separated the two germline ends. The CDR3 reads CASSEAGQGYEQYF. The CDR3 DNA sequence: TGTGCCAGCAGTGAAGCTGGGCAGGGCTACGAGCAGTACTTC.

The genes are TRBV19 and TRBJ1-5, with D unclear. The CDR3 consists of 15 residues. Germline V gene data show CDR1 as LNHDA and CDR2 as SQIVND (reference sequence). V gave up 4 bases and J gave up 6 bases, with 16 bases separating them. The CDR3 loop reads CASSRNHHPSQPQHF. As DNA, the CDR3 is TGTGCCAGTAGTAGAAATCACCATCCAAGTCAGCCCCAGCATTTT.

In this sample, this clone turned up many times. The chain employs TRBV4-3 and TRBJ2-5, with 13 bases aligning to TRBD2. Looked up from germline, CDR1 is LGHNA and CDR2 is YSLEER. The CDR3 is 17 residues long. Losses at the gene ends were 1 base for V and 5 bases for J; bases not matched to a gene: 7. This chain's CDR3 is CASSQGQPGLAGETQYF. In DNA form, the CDR3 reads TGCGCCAGCAGCCAAGGCCAGCCGGGACTAGCGGGGGAGACCCAGTACTTC.

There are many counts of this clone. This chain joins TRBV7-8 and TRBJ1-3; tentative D call: TRBD1 (5 bases). In germline, CDR1 is SGHVS, CDR2 FQNEAQ. The CDR3 runs to 14 residues. V lost 5 bases and J 0 bases, leaving 8 bases between the germline ends. The CDR3 coding sequence is TGTGCCAGCAGCCAGGGACTCTCTGGAAACACCATATATTTT. Residues: CASSQGLSGNTIYF.

The chain couples TRBV5-1 to TRBJ2-7; 7 nucleotides agree with TRBD1. V lost 0 bases and J lost 5; bases outside the gene matches: 5. Germline V CDR1 and CDR2: SGHRS, YFSETQ. CDR3 length equals 14 residues. CDR3 coding DNA: TGCGCCAGCAGCTTGGAATCGGGACAGAACGAGCAGTACTTC. It yields the protein CASSLESGQNEQYF.

V gene TRBV14 combines with J gene TRBJ2-1, with TRBD2 as a possible D gene (6 bases). V lost 2 bases and J lost 0, with 11 bases in between. The germline CDR1 and CDR2 sequences are SGHDN and FVKESK. The CDR3 loop spans 16 amino acids. CDR3 protein: CASSQWRDSSYNEQFF. The CDR3 nucleotides are TGTGCCAGCAGCCAATGGAGGGATAGCTCCTACAATGAGCAGTTCTTC.

The genes are TRBV4-3 and TRBJ2-3, with D perhaps given as TRBD1 or TRBD2 (6 bases each). Germline CDR1 and CDR2: LGHNA and YSLEER. The CDR3 has 18 amino acids. V was cut by 0 bases and J by 5 bases, with 21 bases left in between. The CDR3 loop reads CASSQDFGLGGRKDTQYF. The DNA of the CDR3 is TGCGCCAGCAGCCAAGATTTTGGTTTAGGGGGGCGCAAAGATACGCAGTATTTT.

In its sample, this clone was seen once. The V gene is TRBV2, the J gene TRBJ1-1; D perhaps matches TRBD1 (5 bases). Germline CDR1 SNHLY, CDR2 FYNNEI. V lost 0 bases and J lost 0, with 11 bases in between. The CDR3 is 16 residues long. CDR3 protein: CASSEAKGIMNTEAFF. Here the CDR3 DNA reads TGTGCCAGCAGTGAAGCAAAGGGGATCATGAACACTGAAGCTTTCTTT.

The chain employs TRBV7-8 and TRBJ2-7; 8 bases align to TRBD1. CDR3 length: 15 residues. The trim removed 6 bases at V and 2 bases at J, leaving 9 bases unmatched. Germline V gene lookup returns CDR1 SGHVS and CDR2 FQNEAQ. The CDR3 sequence: CASRSPGTGAYEQYF. The DNA of the CDR3 is TGTGCCAGCAGGAGTCCCGGGACAGGCGCCTACGAGCAGTACTTC.

The V call is TRBV10-3, the J call TRBJ2-5; tentative D call: TRBD1 (5 bases). Deletions cut 10 bases from V and 5 bases from J, with 14 bases between. Germline V lookup: CDR1 ENHRY, CDR2 SYGVKD. The CDR3 has 12 amino acids. DNA of the CDR3: TGTGCCACCGGACGGCCAGGGGAGACCCAGTACTTC. Protein: CATGRPGETQYF.

The V gene is TRBV27, the J gene TRBJ2-5; D uncertain. The CDR3 is 12 residues long. Trimming took off 4 bases at V and 5 bases at J, with 8 bases between the two ends. The germline V gene has CDR1 MNHEY and CDR2 SMNVEV (reference sequence). CDR3 in DNA: TGTGCCAGCAGTTCCTCTAGGGAGACCCAGTACTTC. Translated: CASSSSRETQYF.